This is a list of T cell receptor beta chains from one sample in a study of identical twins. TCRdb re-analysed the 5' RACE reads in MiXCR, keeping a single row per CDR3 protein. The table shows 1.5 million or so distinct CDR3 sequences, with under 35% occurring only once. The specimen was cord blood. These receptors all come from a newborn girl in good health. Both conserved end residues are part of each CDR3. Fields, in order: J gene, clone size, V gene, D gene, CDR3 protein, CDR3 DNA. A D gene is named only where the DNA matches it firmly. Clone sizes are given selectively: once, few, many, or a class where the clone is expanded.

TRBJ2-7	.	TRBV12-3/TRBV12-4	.	CASSLAGGPVEQYF	TGTGCCAGCAGTTTAGCGGGGGGGCCGGTCGAGCAGTACTTC
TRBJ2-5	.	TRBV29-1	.	CSSGIETQYF	TGCAGCTCCGGAATAGAGACCCAGTACTTC
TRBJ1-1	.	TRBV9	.	CASSVGQDPRMNTEAFF	TGTGCCAGCAGCGTAGGGCAGGACCCGCGAATGAACACTGAAGCTTTCTTT
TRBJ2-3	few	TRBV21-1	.	CASSKGAGGPDTQYF	TGTGCCAGCAGCAAGGGGGCGGGAGGGCCAGATACGCAGTATTTT
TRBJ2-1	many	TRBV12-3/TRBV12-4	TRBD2	CASSRLADYNEQFF	TGTGCCAGCAGCCGACTAGCAGACTACAATGAGCAGTTCTTC
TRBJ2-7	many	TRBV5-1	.	CASSLYGEGSYEQYF	TGCGCCAGCAGCTTGTATGGTGAGGGTTCCTACGAGCAGTACTTC
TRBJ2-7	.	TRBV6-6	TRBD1	CASSYLGGPSYNEQYF	TGTGCCAGCAGTTACTTAGGGGGCCCTTCCTACAATGAGCAGTACTTC
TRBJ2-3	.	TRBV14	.	CASSRLAMYTDTQYF	TGTGCCAGCAGCCGTCTTGCCATGTACACAGATACGCAGTATTTT
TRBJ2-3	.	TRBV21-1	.	CASSKDRGLGDTQYF	TGTGCCAGCAGCAAAGACAGGGGGCTAGGGGATACGCAGTATTTT
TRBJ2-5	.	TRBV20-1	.	CSATGLVQETQYF	TGCAGTGCTACAGGGTTGGTACAAGAGACCCAGTACTTC
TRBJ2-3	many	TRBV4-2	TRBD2	CASSPGLARSTDTQYF	TGTGCCAGCAGCCCTGGACTAGCGAGGAGCACAGATACGCAGTATTTT
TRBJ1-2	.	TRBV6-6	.	CARSYLEYYGYTF	TGTGCCCGCAGTTACCTGGAATACTATGGCTACACCTTC
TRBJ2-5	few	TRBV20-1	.	CSARGKLRSGTQYF	TGCAGTGCTAGAGGGAAGCTTAGGTCGGGGACCCAGTACTTC
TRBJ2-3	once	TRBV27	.	CASRRGYHTDTQYF	TGTGCCAGCAGGCGGGGCTATCACACAGATACGCAGTATTTT
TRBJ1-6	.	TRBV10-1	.	CASSPRGIDSPLHF	TGCGCCAGCAGCCCGCGCGGTATAGATTCACCCCTCCACTTT
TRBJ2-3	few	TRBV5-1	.	CASSRPSPDTQYF	TGCGCCAGCAGTAGACCTTCCCCAGATACGCAGTATTTT
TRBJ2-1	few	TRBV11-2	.	CASSLDLHNEQFF	TGTGCCAGCAGCTTAGATTTGCACAATGAGCAGTTCTTC
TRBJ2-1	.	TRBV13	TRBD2	CASSPIQYSGRSYNEQFF	TGTGCCAGCAGCCCGATACAATATAGCGGGAGGTCCTACAATGAGCAGTTCTTC
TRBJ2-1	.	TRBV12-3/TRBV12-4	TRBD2	CASQGLAEYDEQFF	TGTGCCAGCCAGGGACTAGCGGAATACGATGAGCAGTTCTTC
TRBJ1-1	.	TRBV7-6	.	CASSPTGPRRGNTEAFF	TGTGCCAGCAGCCCAACCGGTCCCAGGAGAGGGAACACTGAAGCTTTCTTT
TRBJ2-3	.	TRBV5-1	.	CASSPNQDTQYF	TGCGCCAGCAGCCCAAATCAAGATACGCAGTATTTT
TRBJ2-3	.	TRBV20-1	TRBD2	CSTKRGGPDTQYF	TGCAGTACGAAGCGGGGGGGCCCAGATACGCAGTATTTT
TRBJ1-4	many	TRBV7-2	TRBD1	CASSPDRVNEKLFF	TGTGCCAGCAGCCCGGACAGGGTTAATGAAAAACTGTTTTTT
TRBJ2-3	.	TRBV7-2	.	CASSLVGWTPDTQYF	TGTGCCAGCAGCTTAGTCGGGTGGACCCCGGATACGCAGTATTTT
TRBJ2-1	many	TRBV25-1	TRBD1	CASSATGYNEQFF	TGTGCCAGCAGCGCGACAGGGTACAATGAGCAGTTCTTC
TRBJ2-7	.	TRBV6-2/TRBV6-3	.	CASATPSSYEQYF	TGTGCCAGTGCGACACCGAGCTCCTACGAGCAGTACTTC
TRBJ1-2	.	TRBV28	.	CASSSLRRVYGYTF	TGTGCCAGCAGTTCCCTCAGGAGAGTCTATGGCTACACCTTC
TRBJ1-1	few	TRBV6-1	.	CASTGGQVNTEAFF	TGTGCCAGCACGGGGGGGCAGGTGAACACTGAAGCTTTCTTT
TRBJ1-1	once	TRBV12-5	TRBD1	CASGLHRGSMNTEAFF	TGTGCTAGTGGTTTGCACAGGGGTTCCATGAACACTGAAGCTTTCTTT
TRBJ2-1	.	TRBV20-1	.	CNARRYNEQFF	TGCAATGCTAGAAGGTACAATGAGCAGTTCTTC
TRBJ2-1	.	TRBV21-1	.	CASSRERDGEQFF	TGTGCCAGCAGCAGGGAACGGGACGGTGAGCAGTTCTTC
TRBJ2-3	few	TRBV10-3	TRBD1	CAISGQGIWADTQYF	TGTGCCATCAGTGGACAGGGGATCTGGGCAGATACGCAGTATTTT
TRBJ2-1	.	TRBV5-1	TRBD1	CASSSETGGYNEQFF	TGCGCCAGCAGCTCCGAGACAGGGGGCTACAATGAGCAGTTCTTC
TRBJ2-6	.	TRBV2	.	CASSVFGNSGANVLTF	TGTGCCAGCAGTGTTTTCGGTAACTCTGGGGCCAACGTCCTGACTTTC
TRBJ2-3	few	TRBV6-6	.	CASSPDWGGRDTQYF	TGTGCCAGCAGTCCAGACTGGGGGGGCAGAGATACGCAGTATTTT
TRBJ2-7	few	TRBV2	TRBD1	CASSPKLTGFGDEQYF	TGTGCCAGCAGTCCGAAACTGACAGGGTTCGGTGACGAGCAGTACTTC
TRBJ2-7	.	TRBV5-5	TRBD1	CASSLATGGSYNEQYF	TGTGCCAGCAGCTTGGCGACAGGGGGCTCCTACAATGAGCAGTACTTC
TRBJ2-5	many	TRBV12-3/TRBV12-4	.	CASSLLGAGPQETQYF	TGTGCCAGCAGTTTATTAGGGGCCGGACCTCAAGAGACCCAGTACTTC
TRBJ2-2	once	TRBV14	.	CASSPGLHTGELFF	TGTGCCAGCAGCCCAGGGTTGCACACCGGGGAGCTGTTTTTT
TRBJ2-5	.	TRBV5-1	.	CASSLDGAAYF	TGCGCCAGCAGCTTGGACGGCGCCGCGTACTTC
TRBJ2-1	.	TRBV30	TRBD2	CAWVIAGEFEQFF	TGTGCCTGGGTCATAGCGGGGGAATTTGAGCAGTTCTTC
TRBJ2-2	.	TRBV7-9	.	CAGSLRITGELFF	TGTGCCGGCAGCTTAAGGATAACCGGGGAGCTGTTTTTT
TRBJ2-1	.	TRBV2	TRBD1	CASSHGQGGLENEQFF	TGTGCCAGCAGTCACGGACAGGGCGGATTAGAAAATGAGCAGTTCTTC
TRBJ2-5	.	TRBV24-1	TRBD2	CATSDFGTSEETQYF	TGTGCCACCAGTGATTTCGGGACTAGCGAAGAGACCCAGTACTTC
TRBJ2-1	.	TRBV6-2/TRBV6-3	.	CASTLRGGNEQFF	TGTGCCAGCACTCTGAGGGGGGGGAATGAGCAGTTCTTC
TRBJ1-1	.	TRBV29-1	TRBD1	CSVQIQGGNTEAFF	TGCAGCGTCCAAATACAGGGGGGGAACACTGAAGCTTTCTTT
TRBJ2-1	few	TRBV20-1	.	CSAWALRPQDNEQFF	TGCAGTGCTTGGGCCCTTCGGCCACAGGACAATGAGCAGTTCTTC
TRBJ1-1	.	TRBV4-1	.	CASSSYRAVGTEAFF	TGCGCCAGCAGCTCTTACAGGGCAGTGGGCACTGAAGCTTTCTTT
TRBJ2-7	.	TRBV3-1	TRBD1	CASSQVSQGAYEQYF	TGTGCCAGCAGCCAAGTTTCACAGGGGGCTTACGAGCAGTACTTC
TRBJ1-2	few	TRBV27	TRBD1	CASRARDRVLNYGYTF	TGTGCCAGCCGAGCCCGTGACAGGGTTCTTAACTATGGCTACACCTTC